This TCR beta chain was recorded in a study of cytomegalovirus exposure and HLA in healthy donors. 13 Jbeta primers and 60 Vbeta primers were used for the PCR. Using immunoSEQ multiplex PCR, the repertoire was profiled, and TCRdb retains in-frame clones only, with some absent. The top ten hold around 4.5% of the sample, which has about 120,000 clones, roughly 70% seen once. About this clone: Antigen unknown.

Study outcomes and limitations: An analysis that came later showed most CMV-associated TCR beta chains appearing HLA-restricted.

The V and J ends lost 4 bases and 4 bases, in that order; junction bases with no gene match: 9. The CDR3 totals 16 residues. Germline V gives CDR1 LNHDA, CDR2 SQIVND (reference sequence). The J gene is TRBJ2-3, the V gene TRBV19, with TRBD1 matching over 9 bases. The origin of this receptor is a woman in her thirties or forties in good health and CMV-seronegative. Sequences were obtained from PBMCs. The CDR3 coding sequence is TGTGCCAGTAGTACCGAAGGGACAGGGCTTCCAGATACGCAGTATTTT. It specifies CASSTEGTGLPDTQYF. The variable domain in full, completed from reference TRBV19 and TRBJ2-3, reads DGGITQSPKYLFRKEGQNVTLSCEQNLNHDAMYWYRQDPGQGLRLIYYSQIVNDFQKGDIAEGYSVSREKKESFPLTVTSAQKNPTAFYLCASSTEGTGLPDTQYFGPGTRLTVL.